This T cell receptor (beta chain) was documented in a study of blood T cell repertoires in COVID-19. A single count supports this clone. Trimming took off 4 bases at V and 5 bases at J, with 8 bases between the two ends. This CDR3 contains 12 residues. Germline V lookup: CDR1 LNHDA, CDR2 SQIVND (reference sequence). Authors' processing steps: Reference gene primers were amplified, and this amplification served to estimate nucleated cell counts. TCRdb keeps only in-frame clones here, not all; method: immunoSEQ multiplex PCR. Clone size and V and J calls were adopted from that table, with D and trimming inferred from the DNA. The sample holds 250,000 to 300,000 clones, 75% to 90% seen once.

This chain joins TRBV19 and TRBJ2-5, with D tentatively TRBD1 (7 bases). This receptor was obtained from a middle-aged woman with acute or convalescent COVID-19. Sequenced sample: peripheral blood. The CDR3 nucleotides are TGTGCCAGTAGTACAGGGGGGGAGACCCAGTACTTC. It encodes CASSTGGETQYF. Drawing the rest from reference TRBV19 and TRBJ2-5, the complete variable domain is DGGITQSPKYLFRKEGQNVTLSCEQNLNHDAMYWYRQDPGQGLRLIYYSQIVNDFQKGDIAEGYSVSREKKESFPLTVTSAQKNPTAFYLCASSTGGETQYFGPGTRLLVL.